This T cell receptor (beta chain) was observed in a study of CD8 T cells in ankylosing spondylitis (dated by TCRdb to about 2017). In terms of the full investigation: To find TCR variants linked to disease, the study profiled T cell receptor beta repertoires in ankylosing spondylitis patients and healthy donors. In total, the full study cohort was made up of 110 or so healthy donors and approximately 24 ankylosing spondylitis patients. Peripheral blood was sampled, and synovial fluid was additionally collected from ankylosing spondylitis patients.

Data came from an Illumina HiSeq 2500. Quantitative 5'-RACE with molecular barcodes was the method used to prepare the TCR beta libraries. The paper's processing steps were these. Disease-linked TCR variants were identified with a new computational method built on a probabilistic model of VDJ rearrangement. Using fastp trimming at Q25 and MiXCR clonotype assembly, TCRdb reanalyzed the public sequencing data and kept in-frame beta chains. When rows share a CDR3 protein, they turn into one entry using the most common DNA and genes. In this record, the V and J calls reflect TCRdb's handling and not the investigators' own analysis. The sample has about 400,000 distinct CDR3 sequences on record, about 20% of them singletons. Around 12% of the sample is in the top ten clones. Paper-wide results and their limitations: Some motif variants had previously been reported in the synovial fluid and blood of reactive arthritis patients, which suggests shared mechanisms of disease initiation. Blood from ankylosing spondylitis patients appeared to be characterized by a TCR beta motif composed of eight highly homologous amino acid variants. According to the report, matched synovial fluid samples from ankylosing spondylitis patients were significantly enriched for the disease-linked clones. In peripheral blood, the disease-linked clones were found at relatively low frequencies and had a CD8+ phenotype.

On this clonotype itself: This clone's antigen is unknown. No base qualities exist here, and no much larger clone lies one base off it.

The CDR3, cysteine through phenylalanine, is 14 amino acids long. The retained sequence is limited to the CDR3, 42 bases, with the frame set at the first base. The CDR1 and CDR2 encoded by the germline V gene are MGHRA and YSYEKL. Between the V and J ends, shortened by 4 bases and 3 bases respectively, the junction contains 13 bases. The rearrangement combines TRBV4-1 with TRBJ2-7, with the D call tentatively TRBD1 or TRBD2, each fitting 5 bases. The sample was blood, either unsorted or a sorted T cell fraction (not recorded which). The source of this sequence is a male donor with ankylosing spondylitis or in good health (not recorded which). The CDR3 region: CASSPSGTLYEQYF. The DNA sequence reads TGCGCCAGCAGCCCTAGTGGGACGCTCTACGAGCAGTACTTC.